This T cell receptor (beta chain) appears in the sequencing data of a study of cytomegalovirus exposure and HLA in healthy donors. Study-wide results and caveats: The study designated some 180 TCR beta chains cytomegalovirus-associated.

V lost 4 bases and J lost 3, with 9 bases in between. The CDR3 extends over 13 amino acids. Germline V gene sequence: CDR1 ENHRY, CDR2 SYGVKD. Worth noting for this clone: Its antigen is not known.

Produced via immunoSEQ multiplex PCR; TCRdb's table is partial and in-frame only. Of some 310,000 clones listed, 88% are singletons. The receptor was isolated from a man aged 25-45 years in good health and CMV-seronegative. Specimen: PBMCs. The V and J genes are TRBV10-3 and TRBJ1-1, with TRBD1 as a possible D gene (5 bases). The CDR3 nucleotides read TGTGCCATCAGTGTCAGGGCGGACACTGAAGCTTTCTTT. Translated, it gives CAISVRADTEAFF.